Listed below are T cell receptor beta chains from one sample, sequenced in a study of blood T cell repertoires in COVID-19. Sequenced by immunoSEQ multiplex PCR; TCRdb stores in-frame clones only, minus some. The sample carries 300,000 to 450,000 clones, about 88% recorded once. Sequencing was carried out using peripheral blood. The receptors derive from a human donor in a cohort sampled during active COVID-19. Each CDR3 is given with its conserved first and last residue. Each record gives: clone size, V gene, D gene, J gene, CDR3 protein, CDR3 DNA. A D gene is named only where the DNA matches it firmly. Not all rows give a size; the values are once, few, many and, for expanded clones, a class.

.	TRBV30	.	TRBJ2-1	CAWKRRAYNEQFF	TGTGCCTGGAAGCGGCGGGCCTACAATGAGCAGTTCTTC
once	TRBV5-5	.	TRBJ2-6	CASSTGWDQEVLTF	TGTGCCAGCAGTACAGGGTGGGACCAGGAGGTCCTGACTTTC
.	TRBV7-6	TRBD1	TRBJ2-7	CASSATPGTGTGYEQYF	TGTGCCAGCAGCGCTACACCCGGGACAGGGACCGGCTACGAGCAGTACTTC
.	TRBV11-1	.	TRBJ2-3	CASTLGWGADTQYF	TGTGCCAGCACACTGGGCTGGGGGGCAGATACGCAGTATTTT
once	TRBV6-5	.	TRBJ1-6	CASSSPAGKGSPLHF	TGTGCCAGCAGTTCCCCGGCGGGAAAAGGCTCACCCCTCCACTTT
.	TRBV7-2	.	TRBJ2-5	CASSLSASVGQETQYF	TGTGCCAGCAGCTTATCGGCTAGCGTGGGCCAAGAGACCCAGTACTTC
once	TRBV30	TRBD2	TRBJ2-4	CAWSVDLAGENIQYF	TGTGCCTGGAGTGTCGATCTAGCGGGGGAAAACATTCAGTACTTC
.	TRBV5-6	TRBD1	TRBJ2-5	CASTEQGREETQYF	TGTGCCAGCACTGAACAGGGGCGGGAAGAGACCCAGTACTTC
.	TRBV12-3/TRBV12-4	.	TRBJ1-2	CASSLAGGAGYTF	TGTGCCAGCAGTTTAGCCGGGGGGGCTGGCTACACCTTC
few	TRBV2	TRBD2	TRBJ2-2	CASKELAGYTGELFF	TGTGCCAGCAAAGAACTAGCGGGATACACCGGGGAGCTGTTTTTT
once	TRBV19	TRBD1	TRBJ1-1	CASSVTGGDGEAFF	TGTGCCAGTAGCGTTACAGGGGGTGATGGTGAAGCTTTCTTT
few	TRBV6-5	.	TRBJ1-1	CASTQGIGAFF	TGTGCCAGCACCCAGGGTATCGGGGCTTTCTTT
.	TRBV7-3	.	TRBJ2-7	CASSLGLGGPYEQYF	TGTGCCAGCAGCTTAGGCCTCGGGGGGCCCTACGAGCAGTACTTC
.	TRBV9	.	TRBJ1-6	CASSVGRLSYNSPLHF	TGTGCCAGCAGCGTAGGTCGTCTCTCCTATAATTCACCCCTCCACTTT
.	TRBV11-2	TRBD1	TRBJ1-2	CASSSGQGIGGYTF	TGTGCCAGCAGTTCGGGACAGGGTATAGGAGGCTACACCTTC
.	TRBV19	TRBD1	TRBJ2-7	CASSTTGWNYEQYF	TGTGCCAGTAGTACGACAGGGTGGAACTACGAGCAGTACTTC
.	TRBV28	.	TRBJ1-5	CASSLSREGYQPQHF	TGTGCCAGCAGTTTATCGCGGGAGGGGTATCAGCCCCAGCATTTT
.	TRBV13	TRBD1	TRBJ1-3	CASSLEGQADSGNTIYF	TGTGCCAGCAGCTTAGAAGGACAGGCGGACTCTGGAAACACCATATATTTT
.	TRBV9	TRBD1	TRBJ1-4	CASSVRQGRDEKLFF	TGTGCCAGCAGCGTTAGACAGGGAAGGGATGAAAAACTGTTTTTT
few	TRBV2	.	TRBJ1-2	CASSEQPRNYGYTF	TGTGCCAGCAGTGAACAGCCGAGGAACTATGGCTACACCTTC
.	TRBV20-1	.	TRBJ2-1	CSANGGNEQFF	TGCAGTGCTAACGGGGGCAATGAGCAGTTCTTC
.	TRBV5-1	.	TRBJ2-7	CASSSLSVSYEQYF	TGCGCCAGCAGCTCCCTTTCTGTCTCCTACGAGCAGTACTTC
.	TRBV4-1	.	TRBJ1-1	CASSQDQGTEAFF	TGCGCCAGCAGCCAAGATCAGGGTACTGAAGCTTTCTTT
.	TRBV7-3	TRBD2	TRBJ2-3	CASSPYAGGPTDTQYF	TGTGCCAGCAGCCCCTATGCGGGGGGGCCCACAGATACGCAGTATTTT
.	TRBV5-1	.	TRBJ1-6	CASSFDSSNSPLHF	TGCGCCAGCAGTTTTGACAGCTCTAATTCACCCCTCCACTTT
few	TRBV4-1	.	TRBJ1-4	CASSQVYTEKLFF	TGCGCCAGCAGCCAAGTATATACAGAAAAACTGTTTTTT
.	TRBV4-1	.	TRBJ1-1	CASSPTPGGEAFF	TGCGCCAGCAGCCCCACGCCGGGGGGTGAAGCTTTCTTT
.	TRBV11-2	.	TRBJ2-1	CASSRREHNEQFF	TGTGCCAGCAGCCGGAGGGAACACAATGAGCAGTTCTTC
.	TRBV19	TRBD1	TRBJ2-7	CASSIVTGGEQYF	TGTGCCAGTAGTATTGTCACAGGGGGTGAGCAGTACTTC
.	TRBV20-1	.	TRBJ1-2	CSASISFNYGYTF	TGCAGTGCTAGTATCAGTTTTAACTATGGCTACACCTTC
.	TRBV5-4	TRBD1	TRBJ1-1	CASSFGQGGDTEAFF	TGTGCCAGCAGCTTCGGACAGGGAGGAGACACTGAAGCTTTCTTT
.	TRBV5-1	TRBD1	TRBJ1-4	CASSPTGIAGKLFF	TGCGCCAGCAGCCCGACAGGGATTGCGGGAAAACTGTTTTTT
.	TRBV19	.	TRBJ2-5	CASSIAHGGQETQYF	TGTGCCAGTAGTATTGCCCACGGAGGTCAAGAGACCCAGTACTTC
.	TRBV10-3	TRBD1	TRBJ1-1	CAISSDRSTEAFF	TGTGCCATCAGCTCGGACAGGAGCACTGAAGCTTTCTTT